The 21 T cell receptor beta chains listed next were all sequenced from one sample in a study of shared clonotypes between healthy human individuals (dated by TCRdb to the early 2020s). CD8 naive samples consisted of CD45RO-negative cells that were positively selected for CCR7, yielding a CD45RA+CCR7+ population without TemRA cells. Libraries came from the immunoSEQ multiplex PCR assay. Entries here come from immuneACCESS through TCRdb and include only in-frame sequences with V and J called. Some clones fail to appear in such tables; in the studies checked, an unresolved V gene covers under half of the shortfall, and the cause of the remainder is unknown. For this sample there are around 2,000,000 clones; roughly 95% appear just once. Clones ranked in the top ten supply about 1.1% of the sample. Source material: naive CD8+ T cells sorted from blood. The sample's cell subset or site label, in plain terms: CD45RA+CCR7+. These receptors came from a young man in good health.

This chain uses TRBV27 with TRBJ2-1; 9 bases are a match to TRBD2. V shed 0 bases and J 7 bases; nucleotides not matched to a gene: 7. This CDR3 has 16 amino acids. From germline, CDR1 is MNHEY and CDR2 SMNVEV (reference sequence). The CDR3 reads CASSLSPGLAGNEQFF. The DNA for the CDR3 is TGTGCCAGCAGTTTATCACCGGGACTAGCAGGTAATGAGCAGTTCTTC.

This clone was detected only a few times. This chain uses TRBV10-1 with TRBJ2-5; tentative D call: TRBD2 (6 bases). V was trimmed by 11 bases and J by 7 bases, leaving 17 bases between them. CDR3 length equals 12 residues. Germline values: CDR1 WNHNN, CDR2 SYGVQD (reference sequence). CDR3 nucleotides: TGCGCCCCCTGGCAAGGGGAGGTGACCCAGTACTTC. It specifies CAPWQGEVTQYF.

V and J are TRBV7-8 and TRBJ1-2; 10 bases map to TRBD1. The V gene's germline CDR1 is SGHVS and CDR2 FQNEAQ. The CDR3 runs to 15 residues. The trim removed 4 bases at V and 7 bases at J, leaving 9 bases unmatched. CDR3 in DNA: TGTGCCAGCAGCTCGACAGGGGGCGAGGCGGTTGGCTACACCTTC. Amino acid sequence: CASSSTGGEAVGYTF.

This clone was observed once. This rearrangement joins TRBV9 to TRBJ1-2, with D perhaps matching TRBD1 (5 bases). V lost 3 bases and J lost 2, with 20 bases in between. The CDR3 has 17 residues. CDR1 is SGDLS and CDR2 is YYNGEE in the germline V gene. The CDR3 region has the DNA TGTGCCAGCAGCGCTTCTTCTGCCGGGGGGTCCAACTATGGCTACACCTTC. It encodes CASSASSAGGSNYGYTF. The full variable domain, completed using reference TRBV9 and TRBJ1-2, is DSGVTQTPKHLITATGQRVTLRCSPRSGDLSVYWYQQSLDQGLQFLIQYYNGEERAKGNILERFSAQQFPDLHSELNLSSLELGDSALYFCASSASSAGGSNYGYTFGSGTRLTVV.

The genes are TRBV2 and TRBJ1-4, with TRBD1 identical over 10 bases. The CDR3 runs 16 residues. The trim removed 2 bases at V and 8 bases at J, leaving 8 bases unmatched. Germline V CDR1 and CDR2: SNHLY, FYNNEI. For the CDR3, the DNA is TGTGCCAGCAGTGAACTCTTAGGGACAGGGGTAGAAAAACTGTTTTTT. It encodes CASSELLGTGVEKLFF.

CDR3 amino acids: CASSVDLGGYEQYF. In DNA, the CDR3 is TGTGCCAGCAGCGTAGATTTGGGGGGATACGAGCAGTACTTC. The chain has TRBV9 and TRBJ2-7; TRBD2 is a possible D gene (6 bases). This CDR3 has 14 residues. The V gene lost 0 bases and the J gene lost 4 bases, with 11 bases spanning the gap. Per the germline V gene, CDR1 is SGDLS and CDR2 is YYNGEE.

V gene TRBV9 combines with J gene TRBJ2-3; D may correspond to TRBD1 or TRBD2 (5 bases each). The CDR3 has 16 amino acids. Germline lookup yields CDR1 SGDLS and CDR2 YYNGEE. The V end lost 3 bases, the J end lost 6 bases, and 20 bases lay between the germline ends. This CDR3 reads CASSARGAAPTDTQYF. CDR3 nucleotides: TGTGCCAGCAGCGCAAGAGGGGCCGCCCCGACGGATACGCAGTATTTT.

The gene calls are TRBV5-1 and TRBJ2-6, with 7 bases aligning to TRBD1. J was trimmed by 0 bases and V by 2 bases; bases with no gene match: 8. From germline, CDR1 is SGHRS and CDR2 YFSETQ. The CDR3 has 18 residues. DNA for the CDR3: TGCGCCAGCAGCTTCGAGGGGGCCCCCTACTCTGGGGCCAACGTCCTGACTTTC. This gives the protein CASSFEGAPYSGANVLTF.

The rearrangement joins TRBV2 to TRBJ1-5, with 7 bases aligning to TRBD1. CDR3 length equals 15 residues. Germline CDR1 reads SNHLY; CDR2 reads FYNNEI. The V and J ends lost 7 bases and 3 bases, in that order; junction bases with no gene match: 9. The DNA of the CDR3 is TGTGCCAGCACCCTGGGACAGCAAGTCAATCAGCCCCAGCATTTT. As protein: CASTLGQQVNQPQHF.

This rearrangement joins TRBV30 to TRBJ2-3; TRBD2 matches 9 bases. V lost 2 bases, J lost 1 base, and 4 bases stayed unmatched. The CDR3 is 15 residues long. Germline CDR1 reads GTSNPN; CDR2 reads SVGIG (reference sequence). CDR3 DNA: TGTGCCTGGAGTCCCTTAGCGGGGGGCACAGATACGCAGTATTTT. Residues: CAWSPLAGGTDTQYF.

The chain uses TRBV7-2 and TRBJ2-7, with D perhaps matching TRBD2 (6 bases). Trimming removed 1 base at V and 2 bases at J, with 12 bases between. From germline, CDR1 is SGHTA and CDR2 FQGNSA. CDR3 length: 15 residues. The CDR3 is CASSLGTGSPYEQYF. Written as DNA, the CDR3 is TGTGCCAGCAGCTTAGGAACCGGGAGTCCCTACGAGCAGTACTTC.

J is TRBJ2-3 and V is TRBV6-5, with TRBD2 identical over 11 bases. This CDR3 is 16 amino acids long. Germline trimming cut 4 bases from V and 2 bases from J; bases unmatched to any gene: 5. Germline-derived CDR1 and CDR2 are MNHEY and SVGAGI. CDR3 in amino acids: CASSSIAGGHTDTQYF. The CDR3, as DNA: TGTGCCAGCAGTTCCATAGCGGGGGGGCACACAGATACGCAGTATTTT.

The chain has TRBV7-9 and TRBJ1-2, with a possible D match to TRBD1 (5 bases). This CDR3 comprises 15 residues. In germline, CDR1 is SEHNR, CDR2 FQNEAQ (reference sequence). V lost 5 bases to trimming and J lost 0 bases, with 13 bases between them. CDR3 coding DNA: TGTGCCAGCAGCCCGGGGGAGACAGCTAACTATGGCTACACCTTC. Amino acid sequence: CASSPGETANYGYTF. Looking up the rest from reference TRBV7-9 and TRBJ1-2 gives the full variable domain: DTGVSQNPRHKITKRGQNVTFRCDPISEHNRLYWYRQTLGQGPEFLTYFQNEAQLEKSRLLSDRFSAERPKGSFSTLEIQRTEQGDSAMYLCASSPGETANYGYTFGSGTRLTVV.

This clone has a handful of counts. The chain uses TRBV29-1 and TRBJ2-7; D might be TRBD2 (6 bases). The CDR3 is made up of 13 amino acids. V was trimmed by 5 bases and J by 2 bases, leaving 13 bases between them. Germline V lookup: CDR1 SQVTM, CDR2 ANQGSEA. The CDR3, as DNA: TGCAGCGTTCGGAAGGCGGGGACCTACGAGCAGTACTTC. Protein sequence: CSVRKAGTYEQYF.

The rearrangement uses TRBV15 and TRBJ1-1, with D tentatively TRBD1 (5 bases). Germline CDR1 LNHNV, CDR2 YYDKDF (reference sequence). Between the trimmed V and J ends, which lost 7 bases and 5 bases, there was a span of 26 bases. This CDR3 spans 17 amino acids. As DNA, the CDR3 is TGTGCCACCAACCCGGGTGAGGGGAGTTTTAGTAAAACTGAAGCTTTCTTT. Protein product: CATNPGEGSFSKTEAFF.

To note about this clone: The identical CDR3 is also encoded by other nucleotide sequences in the sample. The CDR3 region is CASSESSYEQYF. CDR3 nucleotide sequence: TGCGCCAGCAGTGAGTCAAGTTACGAGCAGTACTTC. The chain couples TRBV10-2 to TRBJ2-7; D gene uncertain. The germline V gene has CDR1 WSHSY and CDR2 SAAADI. The CDR3 is made up of 12 amino acids. V was trimmed by 0 bases and J by 4 bases, leaving 4 bases between them.

Remarks on this clone: The germline gene is not matched at one end of the junction; a read error may be the cause. The chain recombines TRBV6-6 with TRBJ2-7, with D maybe TRBD1 (6 bases). The CDR3 extends over 11 amino acids. CDR1 and CDR2 (germline): MNHNY, SVGAGI (reference sequence). CDR3 nucleotide sequence: TGTGCCAGCAGTTACTCGGGGGCGGTCCTCTTC. It yields the protein CASSYSGAVLF.

The chain is built from TRBV27 and TRBJ2-5; 7 nucleotides agree with TRBD2. CDR3 length equals 14 residues. Unmatched junction bases numbered 6, after V lost 6 bases and J lost 2 bases. Germline V lookup: CDR1 MNHEY, CDR2 SMNVEV (reference sequence). CDR3 region: CASSPGGVQETQYF. The CDR3 DNA reads TGTGCCAGCAGCCCTGGGGGGGTTCAAGAGACCCAGTACTTC.

Of note for this clone: The same CDR3 also results from other DNA sequences found in this sample. The chain is built from TRBV6-6 and TRBJ2-2, with D unresolved. The V end was cut by 3 bases, the J end by 6 bases, with 2 bases between. This CDR3 has 11 residues. CDR1 is MNHNY and CDR2 is SVGAGI in the germline V gene (reference sequence). CDR3 residues: CASSYPGELFF. The CDR3 DNA reads as TGTGCCAGCAGTTATCCCGGGGAGCTGTTTTTT.

V is TRBV5-6 and J is TRBJ1-2, with D possibly matching TRBD1 (5 bases). The CDR3 consists of 13 residues. Trimming left V 6 bases short and J 4 bases short, with 13 bases between. Looked up from germline, CDR1 is SGHDT and CDR2 is YYEEEE. The CDR3 protein is CASNTPGPYGYTF. CDR3 nucleotides: TGTGCCAGCAATACACCGGGACCCTATGGCTACACCTTC.

The V gene is TRBV27, the J gene TRBJ2-1; 13 bases are a match to TRBD2. This CDR3 is 16 amino acids long. From germline, CDR1 is MNHEY and CDR2 SMNVEV (reference sequence). The junction had 10 bases not matched to a gene; V was cut back by 6 bases and J by 8 bases. For the CDR3, the DNA is TGTGCCAGCAGGACCACTAGCGGGGGGGCCAGGGATGAGCAGTTCTTC. Translating it yields CASRTTSGGARDEQFF.